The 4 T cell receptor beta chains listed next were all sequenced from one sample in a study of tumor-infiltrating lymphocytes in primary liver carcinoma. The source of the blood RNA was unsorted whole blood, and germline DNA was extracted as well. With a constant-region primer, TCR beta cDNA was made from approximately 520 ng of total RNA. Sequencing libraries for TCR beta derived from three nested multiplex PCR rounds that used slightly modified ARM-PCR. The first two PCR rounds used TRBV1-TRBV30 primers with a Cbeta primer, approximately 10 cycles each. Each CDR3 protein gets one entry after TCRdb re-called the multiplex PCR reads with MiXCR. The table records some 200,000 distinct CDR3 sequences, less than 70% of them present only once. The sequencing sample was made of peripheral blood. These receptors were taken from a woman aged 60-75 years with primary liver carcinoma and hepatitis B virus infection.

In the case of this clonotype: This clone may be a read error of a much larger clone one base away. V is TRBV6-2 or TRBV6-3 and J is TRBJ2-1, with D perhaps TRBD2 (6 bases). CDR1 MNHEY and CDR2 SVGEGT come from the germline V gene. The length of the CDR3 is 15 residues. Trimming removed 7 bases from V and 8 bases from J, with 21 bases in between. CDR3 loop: CASTRLVGVFYEQFF. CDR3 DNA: TGTGCCAGCACAAGACTAGTGGGAGTTTTTTATGAGCAGTTCTTC.

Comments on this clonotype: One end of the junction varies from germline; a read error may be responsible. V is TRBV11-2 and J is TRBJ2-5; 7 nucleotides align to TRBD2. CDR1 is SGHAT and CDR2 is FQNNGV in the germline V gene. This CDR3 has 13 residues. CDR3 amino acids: CAGSLGRAETQYF. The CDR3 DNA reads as TGTGCCGGCAGCTTGGGGAGGGCGGAGACTCAGTACTTC.

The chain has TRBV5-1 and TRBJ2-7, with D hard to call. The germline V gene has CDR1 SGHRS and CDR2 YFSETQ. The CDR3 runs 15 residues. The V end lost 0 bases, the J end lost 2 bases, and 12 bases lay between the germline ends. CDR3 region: CASSLGLTHTYEQYF. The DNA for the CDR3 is TGCGCCAGCAGCTTGGGATTAACCCATACCTACGAGCAGTACTTC.

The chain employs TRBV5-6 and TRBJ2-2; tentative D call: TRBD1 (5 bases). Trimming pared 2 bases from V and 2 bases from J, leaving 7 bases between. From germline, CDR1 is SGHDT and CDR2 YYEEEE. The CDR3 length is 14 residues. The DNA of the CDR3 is TGTGCCAGCAGCTTCGACAGAAACACCGGGGAGCTGTTTTTT. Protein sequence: CASSFDRNTGELFF.